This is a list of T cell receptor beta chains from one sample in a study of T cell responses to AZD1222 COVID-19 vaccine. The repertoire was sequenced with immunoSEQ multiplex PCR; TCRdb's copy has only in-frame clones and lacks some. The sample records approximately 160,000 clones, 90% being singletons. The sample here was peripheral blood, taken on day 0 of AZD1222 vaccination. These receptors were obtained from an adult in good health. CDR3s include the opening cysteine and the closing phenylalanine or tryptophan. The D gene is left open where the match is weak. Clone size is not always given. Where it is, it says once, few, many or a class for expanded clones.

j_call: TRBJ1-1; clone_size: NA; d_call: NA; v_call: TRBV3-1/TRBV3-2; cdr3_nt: TGTGCCAGCAGACACAGGGAGAGGAACACTGAAGCTTTCTTT; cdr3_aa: CASRHRERNTEAFF
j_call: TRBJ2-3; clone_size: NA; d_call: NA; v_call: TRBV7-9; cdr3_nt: TGTGCCAGCAGCCTCCGGACAGCTTCTAGCACAGATACGCAGTATTTT; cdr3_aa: CASSLRTASSTDTQYF
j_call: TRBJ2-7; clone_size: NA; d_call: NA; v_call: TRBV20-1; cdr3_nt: TGCAGTGCTAGTTCCGGGGCCCTTGGATGGAGTTCCTACGAGCAGTACTTC; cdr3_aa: CSASSGALGWSSYEQYF
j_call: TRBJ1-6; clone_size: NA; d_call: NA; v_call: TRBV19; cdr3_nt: TGTGCCAGTAGTGTAAGACAGGCTGGGGATTCACCCCTCCACTTT; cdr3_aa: CASSVRQAGDSPLHF
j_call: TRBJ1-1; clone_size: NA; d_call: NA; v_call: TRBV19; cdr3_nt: TGTGCCAGTAGTATAATACGGAACACTGAAGCTTTCTTT; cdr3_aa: CASSIIRNTEAFF
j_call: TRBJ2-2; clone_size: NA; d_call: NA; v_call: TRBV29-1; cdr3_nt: TGCAGCGTTGATTTGGTTACGGGGTCAGGCACCGGGGAGCTGTTTTTT; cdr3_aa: CSVDLVTGSGTGELFF
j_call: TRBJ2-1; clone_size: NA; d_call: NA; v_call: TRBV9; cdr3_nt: TGTGCCAGCAGCGTAGGGGCCGGGAGCCTCGGTCATGAGCAGTTCTTC; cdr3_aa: CASSVGAGSLGHEQFF
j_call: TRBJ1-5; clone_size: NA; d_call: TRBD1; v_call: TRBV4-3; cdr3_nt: TGCGCCAGCAGCCAAGGTTACGGGACAGGGGGGGACCAGCCCCAGCATTTT; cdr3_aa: CASSQGYGTGGDQPQHF
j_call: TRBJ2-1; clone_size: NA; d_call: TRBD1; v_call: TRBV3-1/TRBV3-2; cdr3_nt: TGTGCCAGCAGCCAACGGGCAGGGGGATACAATGAGCAGTTCTTC; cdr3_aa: CASSQRAGGYNEQFF
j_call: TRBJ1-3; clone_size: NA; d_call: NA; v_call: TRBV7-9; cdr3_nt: TGTGCCAGCAGCTTAGTCGGACAGAACGGAAACACCATATATTTT; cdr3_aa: CASSLVGQNGNTIYF
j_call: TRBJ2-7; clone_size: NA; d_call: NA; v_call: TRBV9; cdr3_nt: TGTGCCAGCACCATGGGACTCTTC; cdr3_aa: CASTMGLF
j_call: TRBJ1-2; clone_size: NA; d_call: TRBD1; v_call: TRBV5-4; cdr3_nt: TGTGCCAGCAGCCAACTCAACCGGGGACAGCTGGGCTTAAACTATGGCTACACCTTC; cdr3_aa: CASSQLNRGQLGLNYGYTF
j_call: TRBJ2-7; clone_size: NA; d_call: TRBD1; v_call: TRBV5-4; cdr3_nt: TGTGCCAGTACCGGGACAGGGGCCTACGAGCAGTACTTC; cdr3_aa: CASTGTGAYEQYF
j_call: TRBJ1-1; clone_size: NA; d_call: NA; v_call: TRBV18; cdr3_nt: TGTGCCAGCTCACCGCAGGGGCGGAACACTGAAGCTTTCTTT; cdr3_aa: CASSPQGRNTEAFF
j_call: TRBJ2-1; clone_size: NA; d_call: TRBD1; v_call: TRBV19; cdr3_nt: TGTGCCAGTAGTATCGAGACAGGGGGCGTTAATGAGCAGTTCTTC; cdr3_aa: CASSIETGGVNEQFF
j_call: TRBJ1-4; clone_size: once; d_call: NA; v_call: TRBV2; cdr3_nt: TGTGCCAGCAGTGAAGAGCAGTCCTTCCTTAATGAAAAACTGTTTTTT; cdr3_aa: CASSEEQSFLNEKLFF
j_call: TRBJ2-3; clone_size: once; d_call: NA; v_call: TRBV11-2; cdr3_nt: TGTGCCAGCAAGGGGGGGGCCGGAACGCAGTATTTT; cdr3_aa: CASKGGAGTQYF